The present T cell receptor beta chain was sequenced within a study of molecular identifiers for immune sequencing clone quantification. This CDR3 spans 13 amino acids. Germline assignment: CDR1 MNHEY and CDR2 SMNVEV (reference sequence). TCRdb analysed the PCR reads with MiXCR anew, one entry per CDR3 protein. The sample lists approximately 59,000 distinct CDR3 sequences, less than 20% occurring once. This clonotype was seen ten or more times. What it binds is not known. One end of the junction is discordant with germline, which a read error may explain. Study-level results: Reportedly, one cell's Jurkat TCR RNA was detected within 1,200,000 naive CD8 cells.

Sequencing was carried out using naive CD8+ T cells from blood, with Jurkat cell RNA spiked in. This sample's subset: FACS-sorted CD8+CD4-CCR7+CD45RA+ naive T cells. The V and J genes are TRBV27 and TRBJ2-7; a weak D match, TRBD1 (7 bases). The receptor's source is a human donor in good health. Some libraries in this study had Jurkat cell RNA spiked in. The CDR3 spells CASSVTGRYGQYF. The CDR3 bases are TGTGCCAGCAGTGTGACAGGGAGGTACGGGCAGTACTTC.